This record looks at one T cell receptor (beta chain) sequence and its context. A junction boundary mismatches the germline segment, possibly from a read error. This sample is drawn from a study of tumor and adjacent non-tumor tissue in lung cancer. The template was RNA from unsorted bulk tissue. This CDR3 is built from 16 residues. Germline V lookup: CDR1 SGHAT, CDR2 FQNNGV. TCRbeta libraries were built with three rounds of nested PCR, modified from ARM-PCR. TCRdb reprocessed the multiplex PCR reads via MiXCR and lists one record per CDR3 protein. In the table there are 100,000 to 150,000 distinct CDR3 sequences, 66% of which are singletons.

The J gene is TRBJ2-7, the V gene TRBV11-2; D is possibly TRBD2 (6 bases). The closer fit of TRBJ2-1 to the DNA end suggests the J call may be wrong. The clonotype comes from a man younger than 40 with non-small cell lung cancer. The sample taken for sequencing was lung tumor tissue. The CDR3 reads CASSLEELGGTYEQFF. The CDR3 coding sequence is TGCGCCAGTAGCTTAGAAGAATTGGGGGGAACCTACGAGCAGTTCTTC.